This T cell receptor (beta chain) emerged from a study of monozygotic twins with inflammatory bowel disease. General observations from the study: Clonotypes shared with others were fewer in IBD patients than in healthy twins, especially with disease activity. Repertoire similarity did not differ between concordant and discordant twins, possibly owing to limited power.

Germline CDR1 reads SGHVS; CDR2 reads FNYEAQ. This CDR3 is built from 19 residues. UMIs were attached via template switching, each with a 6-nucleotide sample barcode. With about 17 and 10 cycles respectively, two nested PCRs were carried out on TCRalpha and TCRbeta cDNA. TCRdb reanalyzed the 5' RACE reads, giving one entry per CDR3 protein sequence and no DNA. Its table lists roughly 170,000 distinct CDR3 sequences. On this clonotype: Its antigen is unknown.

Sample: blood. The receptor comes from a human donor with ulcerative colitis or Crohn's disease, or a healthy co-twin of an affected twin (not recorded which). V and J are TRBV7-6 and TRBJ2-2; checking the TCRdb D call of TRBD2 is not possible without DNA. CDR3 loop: CASSLPGLAGVANTGELFF.